This T cell receptor beta chain was recovered during a study of shared clonotypes between healthy human individuals. Produced via immunoSEQ multiplex PCR; TCRdb's table is partial and in-frame only. Here the sample spans over a million clones, about three quarters being singletons. The study separated CD4+ cells into CD45RA+ naive and CD45RA-negative memory subsets. A remark on this clone: Other nucleotide sequences in the sample specify the same CDR3.

The V end was cut by 4 bases, the J end by 4 bases, with 8 bases between. The germline V gene encodes CDR1 SGHRS and CDR2 YFSETQ. There are 13 residues in the CDR3. The chain has TRBV5-1 and TRBJ2-2, with a tentative D call TRBD1 (6 bases). Specimen: memory CD4+ T cells sorted from blood. The subset was: CD45RA-negative fraction. This TCR derives from a man between 18 and 29 years old in good health. CDR3 coding DNA: TGCGCCAGCAGCGTACAGGGCACCGGGGAGCTGTTTTTT. This gives the protein CASSVQGTGELFF.